The 11 T cell receptor beta chains below all came from one sample that was sequenced in a study of CD8 T cells in ankylosing spondylitis. TCRdb reprocessed the 5' RACE reads via MiXCR and lists one record per CDR3 protein. The sample gives some 220,000 distinct CDR3 sequences, under 8.5% of which show up once; about 5% is in the top ten. The sequenced sample consisted of blood, either unsorted or a sorted T cell fraction (not recorded which). The receptor set was obtained from a female donor with ankylosing spondylitis or in good health (not recorded which).

This clonotype has a count of ten or more. This rearrangement joins TRBV27 to TRBJ2-5; D not certain. V was pared by 3 bases and J by 1 base, with 12 bases between. Germline V gene data show CDR1 as MNHEY and CDR2 as SMNVEV (reference sequence). The CDR3 sequence is 15 residues long. The CDR3 sequence is CASSLTWAVQETQYF. The DNA of the CDR3 is TGTGCCAGCAGTTTGACCTGGGCGGTCCAAGAGACCCAGTACTTC.

This clonotype was seen repeatedly, ten times or more. This sequence joins TRBV20-1 and TRBJ1-4, with no clear D. V was clipped by 0 bases and J by 8 bases, with 13 bases between them. Looked up from germline, CDR1 is DFQATT and CDR2 is SNEGSKA (reference sequence). There are 14 residues in the CDR3. The CDR3 DNA sequence: TGCAGTGCTAGAGATATCCAGGAGGACGAAAAACTGTTTTTT. Translation: CSARDIQEDEKLFF.

Ten or more counts support this clonotype. The chain uses TRBV7-9 and TRBJ2-3, with D possibly matching TRBD2 (6 bases). CDR3 length: 16 residues. V was trimmed by 5 bases and J by 2 bases, leaving 17 bases between them. CDR1 and CDR2 (germline): SEHNR, FQNEAQ (reference sequence). DNA of the CDR3: TGTGCCAGCAGCGTTGGATTTGGAGGGGACACAGATACGCAGTATTTT. Translation: CASSVGFGGDTDTQYF.

This clonotype was seen a handful of times. The chain is built from TRBV29-1 and TRBJ1-4, with a possible D match to TRBD1 (5 bases). The CDR3 loop spans 11 amino acids. In germline, CDR1 is SQVTM, CDR2 ANQGSEA. In DNA, the CDR3 is TGCGGGGGTGGGGTCGGTGAAAAACTGTTTTTT. As protein: CGGGVGEKLFF. Looking up the rest from reference TRBV29-1 and TRBJ1-4 gives the full variable domain: SAVISQKPSRDICQRGTSLTIQCQVDSQVTMMFWYRQQPGQSLTLIATANQGSEATYESGFVIDKFPISRPNLTFSTLTVSNMSPEDSSIYLCGGGVGEKLFFGSGTQLSVL.

This clonotype was seen repeatedly, ten times or more. This chain joins TRBV10-3 and TRBJ1-5; D might be TRBD1 (5 bases). V lost 0 bases and J 10 bases, leaving 22 bases between the germline ends. This CDR3 has 17 residues. Per the germline V gene, CDR1 is ENHRY and CDR2 is SYGVKD. The CDR3: CAISESATAREGSPQHF. The CDR3 DNA is TGTGCCATCAGTGAGTCGGCGACAGCCAGGGAAGGGTCCCCCCAGCATTTT.

This clonotype was recorded a few times. This chain's CDR3 is CASSIGLTYEQYF. CDR3 in DNA: TGTGCCAGTAGTATAGGCCTAACCTACGAGCAGTACTTC. The chain is built from TRBV19 and TRBJ2-7; D gene uncertain. This CDR3 is built from 13 residues. Trimming shortened V by 1 base and J by 2 bases, and 6 bases separated the two germline ends. In germline, CDR1 is LNHDA, CDR2 SQIVND (reference sequence).

The chain uses TRBV6-1 and TRBJ1-5; weak D call: TRBD1 (6 bases). The V gene lost 6 bases and the J gene lost 1 base, with 16 bases spanning the gap. CDR3 length: 16 amino acids. Germline lookup yields CDR1 MNHNS and CDR2 SASEGT. CDR3 amino acids: CASRGRGDGSNQPQHF. The CDR3 bases are TGTGCCAGCAGAGGCAGGGGTGATGGGAGCAATCAGCCCCAGCATTTT.

Worth noting for this clonotype: A much larger clone differs by one base, so this may be a read error. The chain has TRBV5-1 and TRBJ2-3; D not certain. CDR1 is SGHRS and CDR2 is YFSETQ in the germline V gene. The CDR3 spans 14 residues. The CDR3 loop reads CAGSLERPRDTQYF. The CDR3 coding sequence is TGCGCCGGCAGCTTGGAGAGGCCCAGAGATACGCAGTATTTT.

This clonotype was recorded a few times. This sequence joins TRBV7-2 and TRBJ2-7; 7 nucleotides agree with TRBD1. J lost 1 base, V lost 8 bases, and 8 bases had no gene match. This CDR3 is 14 amino acids long. The germline gives CDR1 SGHTA, CDR2 FQGNSA. CDR3 sequence reads: CASRAGRGSYEQYF. The CDR3, as DNA: TGTGCCAGCCGGGCCGGCAGGGGGTCCTACGAGCAGTACTTC.

At least ten counts were recorded for this clonotype. The chain links TRBV6-1 to TRBJ2-7; 8 bases agree with TRBD2. Trimming removed 5 bases from V and 0 bases from J; junction bases left unmatched: 9. This CDR3 spans 16 amino acids. Germline V gene lookup returns CDR1 MNHNS and CDR2 SASEGT. The CDR3, as DNA: TGTGCCAGCAGTCGAACTAGCGGTTTAAGCTCCTACGAGCAGTACTTC. Translation: CASSRTSGLSSYEQYF.

This clonotype has a count of ten or more. The chain is built from TRBV20-1 and TRBJ1-1, with no clear D. The CDR3 is made up of 13 amino acids. Germline V CDR1 and CDR2: DFQATT, SNEGSKA (reference sequence). V was trimmed by 6 bases and J by 1 base, leaving 12 bases between them. CDR3 sequence: CSAPRARNTEAFF. The CDR3 nucleotides are TGCAGTGCGCCTAGGGCTCGGAACACTGAAGCTTTCTTT.